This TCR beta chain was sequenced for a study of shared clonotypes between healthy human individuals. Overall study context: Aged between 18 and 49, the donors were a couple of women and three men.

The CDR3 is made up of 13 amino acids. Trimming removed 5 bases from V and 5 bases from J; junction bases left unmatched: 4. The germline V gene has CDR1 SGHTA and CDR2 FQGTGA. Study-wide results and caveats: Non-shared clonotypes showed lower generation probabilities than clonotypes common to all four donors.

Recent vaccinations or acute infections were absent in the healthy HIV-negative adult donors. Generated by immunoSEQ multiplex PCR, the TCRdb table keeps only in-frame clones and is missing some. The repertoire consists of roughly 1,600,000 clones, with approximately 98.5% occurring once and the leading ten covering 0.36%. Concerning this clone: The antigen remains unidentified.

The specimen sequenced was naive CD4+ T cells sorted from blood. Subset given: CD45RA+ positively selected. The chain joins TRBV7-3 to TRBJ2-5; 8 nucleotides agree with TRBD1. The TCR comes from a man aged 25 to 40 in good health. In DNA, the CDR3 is TGTGCCAGCAGCCTGTGGACAGGGGAGACCCAGTACTTC. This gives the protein CASSLWTGETQYF.